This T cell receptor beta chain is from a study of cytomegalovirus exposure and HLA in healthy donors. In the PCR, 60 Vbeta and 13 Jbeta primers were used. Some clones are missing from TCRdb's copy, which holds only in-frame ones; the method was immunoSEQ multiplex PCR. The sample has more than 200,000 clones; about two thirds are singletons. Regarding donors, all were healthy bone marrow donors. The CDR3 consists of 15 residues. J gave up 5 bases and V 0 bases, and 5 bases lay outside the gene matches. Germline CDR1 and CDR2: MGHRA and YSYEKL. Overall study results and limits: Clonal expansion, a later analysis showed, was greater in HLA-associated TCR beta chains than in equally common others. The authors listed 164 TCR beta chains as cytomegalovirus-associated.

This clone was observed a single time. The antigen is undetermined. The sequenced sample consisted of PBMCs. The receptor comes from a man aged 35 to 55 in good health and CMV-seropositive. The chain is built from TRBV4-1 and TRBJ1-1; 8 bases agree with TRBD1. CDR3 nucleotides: TGCGCCAGCAGCCAAGAAGGACAGGGCAGGACTGAAGCTTTCTTT. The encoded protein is CASSQEGQGRTEAFF.